Listed below are T cell receptor beta chains from one sample, sequenced in a study of blood T cell repertoires in COVID-19. The assay was immunoSEQ multiplex PCR, and TCRdb's table has in-frame clones only and misses some. In the table there are roughly 360,000 clones, about 87% of which are singletons. What was sequenced was PBMCs or T cells enriched from blood (not recorded which). The receptors were sampled from a man aged 25-45 years who had recovered from COVID-19. Both conserved end residues are part of each CDR3. The D gene is left open where the match is weak. Size is stated for part of the rows, as once, few or many counts, or as a class when the clone is expanded.

>TRBV6-6|TRBJ1-6|-|15|TRBD1
CASRGDSSYNSPLHF
TGTGCCAGCAGGGGGGACAGCTCCTATAATTCACCCCTCCACTTT
>TRBV6-5|TRBJ1-3|-|14|-
CASSRVNSGNTIYF
TGTGCCAGCAGCCGCGTAAACTCTGGAAACACCATATATTTT
>TRBV6-5|TRBJ1-1|once|13|-
CASSYEGRTAAFF
TGTGCCAGCAGTTACGAGGGCCGGACTGCCGCTTTCTTT
>TRBV9|TRBJ1-2|once|14|-
CASSVGSGNYGYTF
TGTGCCAGCAGCGTAGGGTCGGGGAACTATGGCTACACCTTC
>TRBV30|TRBJ2-5|few|16|-
CAWSELGQTHQETQYF
TGTGCCTGGAGCGAATTAGGACAGACCCACCAAGAGACCCAGTACTTC
>TRBV5-6|TRBJ2-7|-|14|TRBD1
CASSLRQGPPRQYF
TGTGCCAGCAGCTTAAGACAGGGGCCCCCGAGGCAGTACTTC
>TRBV6-2/TRBV6-3|TRBJ1-2|-|14|-
CASSKDGEPYGYTF
TGTGCCAGCAGTAAAGACGGAGAGCCCTATGGCTACACCTTC
>TRBV10-3|TRBJ1-2|-|11|-
CAIAEPGPPTF
TGTGCCATAGCCGAACCAGGGCCCCCCACCTTC
>TRBV13|TRBJ1-3|-|14|-
CASSSPNSGNTIYF
TGTGCCAGCAGCTCCCCCAACTCTGGAAACACCATATATTTT
>TRBV4-3|TRBJ1-6|-|15|-
CASSQEFGRVSPLHF
TGCGCCAGCAGCCAAGAGTTTGGCCGGGTTTCACCCCTCCACTTT
>TRBV2|TRBJ1-4|once|15|-
CASSDLQGAGEKLFF
TGTGCCAGCAGTGATTTACAGGGAGCAGGGGAAAAACTGTTTTTT
>TRBV10-3|TRBJ1-1|-|13|TRBD1
CAISDRGGTEAFF
TGTGCCATCAGCGACAGGGGAGGCACTGAAGCTTTCTTT
>TRBV10-3|TRBJ1-1|-|14|TRBD1
CAISAGTAYTEAFF
TGTGCCATCAGTGCCGGGACAGCCTACACTGAAGCTTTCTTT
>TRBV15|TRBJ2-7|-|15|TRBD2
CATSRASGGAYEQYF
TGTGCCACCAGCAGAGCCAGCGGGGGGGCCTACGAGCAGTACTTC
>TRBV6-5|TRBJ2-1|-|14|TRBD1
CANSRDSAYNEQFF
TGTGCCAATTCCCGGGACAGCGCCTACAATGAGCAGTTCTTC
>TRBV7-8|TRBJ1-1|-|18|-
CASSSRLPGRFMNTEAFF
TGTGCCAGCAGCTCCCGACTGCCCGGTAGATTCATGAACACTGAAGCTTTCTTT
>TRBV6-4|TRBJ2-3|-|15|-
CASSDEQGSTSTQYF
TGTGCCAGCAGTGACGAACAGGGTTCAACAAGTACGCAGTATTTT
>TRBV2|TRBJ2-3|-|13|-
CARTAGVEDTQYF
TGTGCCAGGACAGCAGGGGTGGAGGATACGCAGTATTTT
>TRBV6-1|TRBJ2-7|-|14|TRBD1
CASSDTGASYEQYF
TGTGCCAGCAGTGACACAGGGGCCTCCTACGAGCAGTACTTC
>TRBV7-2|TRBJ2-1|-|14|TRBD1
CASSLAPDRDEQFF
TGTGCCAGCAGCTTAGCCCCCGACAGGGATGAGCAGTTCTTC
>TRBV25-1|TRBJ1-2|-|13|TRBD1
CASNRQGNYGYTF
TGTGCCAGCAATAGACAGGGGAACTATGGCTACACCTTC
>TRBV3-1/TRBV3-2|TRBJ1-2|-|14|-
CASSQDWAPNGYTF
TGTGCCAGCAGCCAAGATTGGGCCCCCAACGGCTACACCTTC
>TRBV27|TRBJ2-7|-|14|TRBD1
CASSFIGQGGEQYF
TGTGCCAGCAGTTTCATCGGACAGGGAGGCGAGCAGTACTTC
>TRBV25-1|TRBJ1-1|-|13|-
CASKRGGNTEAFF
TGTGCCAGCAAGAGGGGGGGGAACACTGAAGCTTTCTTT
>TRBV5-1|TRBJ2-3|few|15|TRBD1
CASSTGQASTDTQYF
TGCGCCAGCAGCACAGGACAGGCGAGCACAGATACGCAGTATTTT
>TRBV7-9|TRBJ1-3|-|15|-
CASSLVLPSGNTIYF
TGTGCCAGCAGCTTAGTACTACCCTCTGGAAACACCATATATTTT
>TRBV7-9|TRBJ1-3|-|12|-
CASSPGGHTIYF
TGTGCCAGCAGCCCCGGGGGGCACACCATATATTTT
>TRBV10-1|TRBJ2-1|-|13|TRBD1
CASSGSQGARQFF
TGCGCCAGCAGTGGTAGTCAGGGGGCCCGGCAGTTCTTC
>TRBV2|TRBJ2-3|-|12|-
CASSASTDTQYF
TGTGCCAGCAGTGCTTCTACAGATACGCAGTATTTT
>TRBV5-1|TRBJ1-5|-|16|TRBD1
CASSLGDSNSNQPQHF
TGCGCCAGCAGCCTAGGGGACAGTAATAGCAATCAGCCCCAGCATTTT
>TRBV6-2/TRBV6-3|TRBJ2-7|few|15|-
CASSYYRLAGDEQYF
TGTGCCAGCAGTTACTATCGCCTCGCAGGCGACGAGCAGTACTTC
>TRBV2|TRBJ1-4|-|13|-
CASSETGTEKLFF
TGTGCCAGCAGTGAAACAGGGACTGAAAAACTGTTTTTT
>TRBV5-1|TRBJ2-5|-|14|-
CASSLWPLQETQYF
TGCGCCAGCAGCCTCTGGCCGCTCCAAGAGACCCAGTACTTC
>TRBV19|TRBJ1-2|-|15|TRBD1
CASKGYTGEPPGYTF
TGTGCCAGTAAGGGTTATACAGGGGAGCCGCCAGGCTACACCTTC
>TRBV18|TRBJ1-2|-|13|-
CASSSGHSYGYTF
TGTGCCAGCTCCTCGGGACACTCCTATGGCTACACCTTC
>TRBV7-9|TRBJ1-4|-|15|TRBD1
CASRTGQGPNEKLFF
TGTGCCAGCAGAACTGGACAGGGTCCTAATGAAAAACTGTTTTTT
>TRBV5-1|TRBJ1-2|once|13|-
CASRLTGPDGYTF
TGCGCCAGCAGATTAACAGGGCCGGATGGCTACACCTTC
>TRBV5-1|TRBJ2-7|-|15|TRBD2
CASSLAGGEIYEQYF
TGCGCCAGCAGCTTGGCGGGAGGGGAGATCTACGAGCAGTACTTC
>TRBV5-6|TRBJ1-5|-|13|-
CASSLGRSQPQHF
TGTGCCAGCAGCTTGGGTAGAAGCCAGCCCCAGCATTTT
>TRBV5-1|TRBJ2-5|-|16|TRBD1
CASSLASGGIGETQYF
TGCGCCAGCAGCTTGGCGTCAGGGGGTATAGGAGAGACCCAGTACTTC
>TRBV15|TRBJ1-1|-|15|TRBD1
CATSPRTGGGTEAFF
TGTGCCACCAGCCCGAGAACAGGGGGCGGCACTGAAGCTTTCTTT
>TRBV7-6|TRBJ2-5|-|16|TRBD2
CASSLASGATQETQYF
TGTGCCAGCAGCTTGGCTAGCGGGGCCACGCAAGAGACCCAGTACTTC
>TRBV5-1|TRBJ1-1|-|16|-
CASSPTPGGKGTEAFF
TGCGCCAGCAGCCCGACCCCCGGGGGGAAGGGAACTGAAGCTTTCTTT
>TRBV5-5|TRBJ2-5|-|16|TRBD2
CASSLVPSGAQETQYF
TGTGCCAGCAGCTTGGTTCCGAGCGGGGCCCAAGAGACCCAGTACTTC
>TRBV4-1|TRBJ2-3|-|13|-
CASSQGAPDTQYF
TGCGCCAGCAGCCAAGGAGCCCCAGATACGCAGTATTTT
>TRBV4-2|TRBJ1-2|-|15|-
CASTSSAGAGYGYTF
TGTGCCAGCACCTCAAGTGCAGGGGCCGGCTATGGCTACACCTTC
>TRBV4-1|TRBJ1-6|-|16|TRBD1
CASSLADRAANSPLHF
TGCGCCAGCAGCCTCGCGGACAGGGCCGCAAATTCACCCCTCCACTTT
>TRBV27|TRBJ2-7|-|16|TRBD1
CASRDGGQDGYYEQYF
TGTGCCAGCAGGGACGGGGGACAGGATGGCTACTACGAGCAGTACTTC
>TRBV9|TRBJ2-1|-|16|TRBD1
CASSETPGQGEGEQFF
TGTGCCAGCAGTGAGACCCCGGGACAGGGGGAAGGTGAGCAGTTCTTC
>TRBV5-5|TRBJ1-6|once|18|-
CASRITDSSSSYNSPLHF
TGTGCCAGCAGGATTACCGACAGCTCGAGCTCCTATAATTCACCCCTCCACTTT